Listed below are T cell receptor beta chains from one sample, sequenced in a study of response to subunit inactivated influenza vaccine. TCRdb analysed the RT-PCR reads with MiXCR anew, one entry per CDR3 protein. The sample consists of about 650,000 distinct CDR3 sequences, 15% to 18% of them appearing once. Specimen: PBMCs from blood, collected 12 days after vaccination. These TCRs come from a man between 50 and 59 years old who received an inactivated influenza vaccine. The CDR3 runs from the conserved cysteine through the conserved F or W. A D gene is named only where the DNA matches it firmly. Clone size is not always given. Where it is, it says once, few, many or a class for expanded clones.

>TRBJ2-1|-|TRBV20-1|-
TGCAGTGCTCCGACGCTCCACGGACGGGTTTCCTACAATGAGCAGTTCTTC
CSAPTLHGRVSYNEQFF
>TRBJ2-2|-|TRBV12-3/TRBV12-4|-
TGTGCCAGTTCGAGGCAGTCCTACATCGGGGAGCTGTTTTTT
CASSRQSYIGELFF
>TRBJ2-7|-|TRBV6-5|-
TGTGCCAGCAGTACTCCGGGGGCCTTCTCCTACGAGCAGTACTTC
CASSTPGAFSYEQYF
>TRBJ1-4|few|TRBV13|TRBD1
TGTGCCAGCACTAGGCGCTTTTCGGGACAGGGTAATGAAAAACTGTTTTTT
CASTRRFSGQGNEKLFF
>TRBJ1-2|-|TRBV29-1|TRBD1
TGCAGCGCTCTATCCGGGACAGGGGGAGGCTACACCTTC
CSALSGTGGGYTF
>TRBJ2-5|-|TRBV2|-
TGTGCCAGCAGATTAAAGGGGGAGGACTTC
CASRLKGEDF
>TRBJ2-3|-|TRBV7-2|-
TGTGCCAGCAGCGTCCGGGGGATCACAGATACGCAGTATTTT
CASSVRGITDTQYF
>TRBJ2-3|-|TRBV6-6|TRBD1
TGTGCCAACAGCAGGGGGATGGATACGCAGTATTTT
CANSRGMDTQYF
>TRBJ2-7|-|TRBV6-1|-
TGTGCCAGCAGAGGACGGCCCGGCAACGAGCAGTACTTC
CASRGRPGNEQYF
>TRBJ2-5|-|TRBV3-1|TRBD2
TGTGCCAGCAGCCAAGGTTCGGGAGGGCTGTTAATTCCCGAGACCCAGTACTTC
CASSQGSGGLLIPETQYF
>TRBJ2-2|-|TRBV3-1|-
TGTGCCAGCAGCCAAGGAGGGGGGGGAAGAACCGGGGAGCTGTTTTTT
CASSQGGGGRTGELFF
>TRBJ2-1|-|TRBV19|-
TGTGCCAGTAGTATCGGGCCATACAATGAGCAGTTCTTC
CASSIGPYNEQFF
>TRBJ2-5|-|TRBV20-1|TRBD2
TGCAGTGCTAGAGGACTAGCGGGTCAAGAGACCCAGTACTTC
CSARGLAGQETQYF
>TRBJ2-7|many|TRBV6-2/TRBV6-3|-
TGTGCCAGCGAGAAGGTCCGGACAGCTCGAACCTACGAGCAGTACTTC
CASEKVRTARTYEQYF
>TRBJ1-5|-|TRBV30|-
TGTGCCTGGAGTGTACGGGGCATTAGCAATCAGCCCCAGCATTTT
CAWSVRGISNQPQHF
>TRBJ2-5|-|TRBV5-1|-
TGCGCCAGCAGCTTGTATTTCCCGTCCCAAGAGACCCAGTACTTC
CASSLYFPSQETQYF
>TRBJ2-7|-|TRBV6-1|TRBD1
TGTGCCAGCAGTAACGGACAGGGATCCCACGAGCAGTACTTC
CASSNGQGSHEQYF
>TRBJ2-5|-|TRBV20-1|TRBD1
TGCAGTGCTAGAGGGCTCAAAAGGACAGGGGGAGAGACCCAGTACTTC
CSARGLKRTGGETQYF
>TRBJ1-6|-|TRBV2|-
TGTGCCAGCAGTGCGGGGGCCAGTTTGGGTTCACCCCTCCACTTT
CASSAGASLGSPLHF
>TRBJ2-1|few|TRBV4-1|-
TGCGCCAGCAGCCAAGACCCCCCACCGAGGGGCCTTCGGGCTTTACGCGACAATGAGCAGTTCTTC
CASSQDPPPRGLRALRDNEQFF
>TRBJ2-5|few|TRBV7-2|TRBD2
TGTGCCAGCAGCTTAGCCGGTAGCGGGAGTAGGGAGACCCAGTACTTC
CASSLAGSGSRETQYF
>TRBJ2-1|-|TRBV5-4|-
TGTGCCAGCAGCTTGGCCATTTTGTCGGTGGGAGCCCCTCCGGAGCAGTTCTTC
CASSLAILSVGAPPEQFF
>TRBJ2-3|few|TRBV12-3/TRBV12-4|TRBD2
TGTGCCTCCGGGACTAGCGCGTCAGATACGCAGTATTTT
CASGTSASDTQYF
>TRBJ1-2|-|TRBV6-1|TRBD1
TGTGCCAGCAGCGCGGGACAGGGGGCCTCTAACTATGGCTACACCTTC
CASSAGQGASNYGYTF
>TRBJ2-3|few|TRBV27|TRBD2
TGTGCCAGCAGTCAAAGACTAGCGAATGAGAAAGATACGCAGTATTTT
CASSQRLANEKDTQYF
>TRBJ2-1|few|TRBV20-1|TRBD2
TGCAGTGCTAGTGTTGCGGGAGGGCGCGCTGGCTATGAGCAGTTCTTC
CSASVAGGRAGYEQFF